The present TCR beta chain was sequenced within a study of T-cell memory formation after mild COVID-19. TCRdb re-analysed the 5' RACE reads in MiXCR, keeping a single row per CDR3 protein. The repertoire holds fewer than 350,000 distinct CDR3 sequences, approximately 8% seen once, with about 22% in the top ten. Per the germline V gene, CDR1 is SEHNR and CDR2 is FQNEAQ (reference sequence). The J segment lost 1 base and the V segment lost 5 bases, leaving 7 bases of the junction unmatched. The CDR3 has 15 residues. This TCR came from a man between 18 and 29 years old who had mild COVID-19 (a few samples of this study predate the infection). Cell type and time point are not known. The sample taken for sequencing was PBMCs or a T cell subset sorted from them (not recorded which). This chain uses TRBV7-9 with TRBJ1-1, with 7 bases matching TRBD1. CDR3 DNA: TGTGCCAGCAGCACTAGACAGGGTCCGAACACTGAAGCTTTCTTT. Amino acids: CASSTRQGPNTEAFF. The whole variable domain, filled in from reference TRBV7-9 and TRBJ1-1, reads DTGVSQNPRHKITKRGQNVTFRCDPISEHNRLYWYRQTLGQGPEFLTYFQNEAQLEKSRLLSDRFSAERPKGSFSTLEIQRTEQGDSAMYLCASSTRQGPNTEAFFGQGTRLTVV.